One and the same sample provided the 2 T cell receptor beta chains below, sequenced in a study of cytomegalovirus exposure and HLA in healthy donors. PCR involved 60 Vbeta and 13 Jbeta primers. Sequenced by immunoSEQ multiplex PCR; TCRdb stores in-frame clones only, minus some. The sample comprises around 150,000 clones, 70% to 90% of which are singletons, and about 2.2% rests with the top ten. The source material was PBMCs. Receptors originate from a man aged 50 or older in good health and CMV-seronegative.

This clone showed up just a few times. The chain has TRBV29-1 and TRBJ1-1, with a weak D call TRBD1 (6 bases). CDR1 and CDR2 from the germline V gene are SQVTM and ANQGSEA. This CDR3 is built from 12 residues. Trimming shortened V by 5 bases and J by 4 bases, and 11 bases separated the two germline ends. This CDR3 reads CSVRGGATEAFF. In nucleotides, the CDR3 is TGCAGCGTTCGGGGGGGGGCCACTGAAGCTTTCTTT.

The chain is built from TRBV19 and TRBJ2-5, with D possibly being TRBD2 (5 bases). CDR3 length equals 11 residues. Germline-derived CDR1 and CDR2 are LNHDA and SQIVND (reference sequence). V dropped 3 bases and J dropped 13 bases, with 12 bases sitting between them. The CDR3 sequence is CASSMGVQLYF. DNA for the CDR3: TGTGCCAGTAGTATGGGAGTCCAGTTGTACTTC.